This T cell receptor beta chain was documented in a study of cytomegalovirus exposure and HLA in healthy donors. PCR used 60 Vbeta primers and 13 Jbeta primers. Produced via immunoSEQ multiplex PCR; TCRdb's table is partial and in-frame only. Among some 120,000 clones, about 76% were seen once, and the ten largest hold roughly 3.9%. Samples came from healthy bone marrow donors. The CDR3 totals 18 residues. V was clipped by 1 base and J by 6 bases; unmatched bases: 12. The germline V gene encodes CDR1 SGHRS and CDR2 YFSETQ. The rearrangement joins TRBV5-1 to TRBJ2-1; TRBD1 agrees at 11 bases. The sample comprised PBMCs. The TCR originated in a woman aged 25 to 39 in good health and CMV-seronegative. The DNA of the CDR3 is TGCGCCAGCAGCTTGCAGATGTCTGGGACAGGGGGAGGCAATGAGCAGTTCTTC. Protein sequence: CASSLQMSGTGGGNEQFF. The full variable domain, its missing parts supplied by reference TRBV5-1 and TRBJ2-1, is KAGVTQTPRYLIKTRGQQVTLSCSPISGHRSVSWYQQTPGQGLQFLFEYFSETQRNKGNFPGRFSGRQFSNSRSEMNVSTLELGDSALYLCASSLQMSGTGGGNEQFFGPGTRLTVL.